Sequencing of this TCR beta chain was carried out in a study of PD-L1 blockade in urothelial cancer. Study context: Analysis of the blood was performed 3 weeks (second dose) and 6 weeks after treatment start.

PCRs were each spiked with synthetic TCR analog templates. Profiling relied on immunoSEQ multiplex PCR, and the TCRdb table lists in-frame clones only, not all of them. The sample carries approximately 50,000 clones, around 84% recorded once. The CDR3 extends over 15 amino acids. Unmatched junction bases numbered 5, after V lost 5 bases and J lost 3 bases. Germline values: CDR1 MDHEN, CDR2 SYDVKM. Time point described: pretreatment peripheral blood. The clonotype comes from a man in his fifties or sixties with urothelial cancer. V and J are TRBV28 and TRBJ2-7, with 12 positions matching TRBD2. The specimen was PBMCs, collected around atezolizumab (anti-PD-L1) treatment. CDR3 bases: TGTGCCAGCAGTACCAGACTAGCGGGGGACTACGAGCAGTACTTC. It codes for CASSTRLAGDYEQYF.